The next 10 T cell receptor beta chains were all read from a single sample in a study of cytomegalovirus exposure and HLA in healthy donors. The PCR made use of 60 Vbeta and 13 Jbeta primers. The method was immunoSEQ multiplex PCR; TCRdb's version includes in-frame clones alone and lacks a portion of them. The sample has about 83,000 clones; 70% to 75% are singletons. Sequencing input: PBMCs. The receptors were gathered from a man in his sixties in good health and CMV-seronegative.

The V call is TRBV11-2, the J call TRBJ2-5; possible D gene TRBD2, 6 bases. V dropped 0 bases and J dropped 7 bases, with 12 bases sitting between them. The CDR3 is 14 residues long. In germline, CDR1 is SGHAT, CDR2 FQNNGV. CDR3 sequence reads: CASSLEAAGGTQYF. Here the CDR3 DNA reads TGTGCCAGCAGCTTAGAGGCGGCCGGGGGGACCCAGTACTTC.

The rearrangement joins TRBV5-6 to TRBJ2-5; D is possibly TRBD2 (5 bases). The CDR3 has 14 amino acids. Germline V gene lookup returns CDR1 SGHDT and CDR2 YYEEEE. Trimming shortened V by 4 bases and J by 1 base, and 11 bases separated the two germline ends. Written as DNA, the CDR3 is TGTGCCAGCAGCATGCTAGCCCCCCAAGAGACCCAGTACTTC. Protein product: CASSMLAPQETQYF.

V is TRBV7-7 and J is TRBJ2-5, with 7 bases lining up with TRBD2. The CDR3 runs 14 residues. Germline V gene data show CDR1 as SSHAT and CDR2 as FNYEAQ (reference sequence). With V trimmed by 3 bases and J by 5 bases, 6 bases remained unmatched. The CDR3: CASSLGGSLETQYF. Here the CDR3 DNA reads TGTGCCAGCAGCTTGGGGGGGAGTTTGGAGACCCAGTACTTC.

V and J are TRBV6-5 and TRBJ1-5; TRBD1 matches 9 bases. V shed 5 bases, J shed 6 bases, and the junction held 5 bases outside the gene matches. Germline lookup yields CDR1 MNHEY and CDR2 SVGAGI. The CDR3 sequence is 14 residues long. The CDR3 spells CASSTGGVGQPQHF. The CDR3 bases are TGTGCCAGCAGTACAGGGGGCGTCGGTCAGCCCCAGCATTTT.

The V gene is TRBV19, the J gene TRBJ2-5; TRBD1 matches at 7 bases. After removal of 2 bases from V and 2 bases from J, the junction contained 2 bases not matched to a gene. The CDR3 has 14 amino acids. Per the germline V gene, CDR1 is LNHDA and CDR2 is SQIVND (reference sequence). The DNA for the CDR3 is TGTGCCAGTAGTATAACAGGGGCTCAAGAGACCCAGTACTTC. Amino acid sequence: CASSITGAQETQYF.

The chain combines TRBV19 with TRBJ2-7; D might be TRBD1 (5 bases). Trimming pared 4 bases from V and 7 bases from J, leaving 17 bases between. The CDR3 is 14 residues long. The germline V gene has CDR1 LNHDA and CDR2 SQIVND (reference sequence). CDR3 region: CASSKGPVPGEQYF. The CDR3 DNA follows: TGTGCCAGTAGTAAGGGGCCCGTCCCTGGAGAGCAGTACTTC.

This chain connects TRBV9 to TRBJ2-7; maybe TRBD2 (5 bases). Trimming stripped 0 bases from V and 3 bases from J, with 7 bases between. Germline assignment: CDR1 SGDLS and CDR2 YYNGEE. The CDR3 contains 13 residues. CDR3 region: CASSVGGDYEQYF. CDR3 in DNA: TGTGCCAGCAGCGTAGGGGGAGACTACGAGCAGTACTTC.

The V gene is TRBV9, the J gene TRBJ1-1; D is uncertain. V lost 3 bases to trimming and J lost 0 bases, with 6 bases between them. CDR1 and CDR2 (germline): SGDLS, YYNGEE. This CDR3 is built from 13 residues. CDR3 bases: TGTGCCAGCAGCGCTCAGGTGAACACTGAAGCTTTCTTT. Amino acid sequence: CASSAQVNTEAFF. Using reference TRBV9 and TRBJ1-1 for the parts outside the CDR3, the full variable domain is DSGVTQTPKHLITATGQRVTLRCSPRSGDLSVYWYQQSLDQGLQFLIQYYNGEERAKGNILERFSAQQFPDLHSELNLSSLELGDSALYFCASSAQVNTEAFFGQGTRLTVV.

This clone was observed a few times. The junction and the germline gene differ at one end; a read error may be behind it. The chain recombines TRBV7-9 with TRBJ2-7; TRBD1 aligns across 8 bases. This CDR3 has 17 residues. Germline V lookup: CDR1 SEHNR, CDR2 FQNEAQ (reference sequence). CDR3 region: CSSSPAPGTGTSYEQYF. CDR3 nucleotide sequence: TGTTCCAGCAGCCCCGCACCCGGGACAGGAACCTCCTACGAGCAGTACTTC.

The rearrangement joins TRBV19 to TRBJ1-4; 10 bases are shared with TRBD1. The germline V gene encodes CDR1 LNHDA and CDR2 SQIVND (reference sequence). This CDR3 is built from 17 residues. V lost 5 bases and J lost 0; bases outside the gene matches: 6. The DNA for the CDR3 is TGTGCCAGTAGTGCGGACAGGGGGACCGCAACTAATGAAAAACTGTTTTTT. Translated: CASSADRGTATNEKLFF.